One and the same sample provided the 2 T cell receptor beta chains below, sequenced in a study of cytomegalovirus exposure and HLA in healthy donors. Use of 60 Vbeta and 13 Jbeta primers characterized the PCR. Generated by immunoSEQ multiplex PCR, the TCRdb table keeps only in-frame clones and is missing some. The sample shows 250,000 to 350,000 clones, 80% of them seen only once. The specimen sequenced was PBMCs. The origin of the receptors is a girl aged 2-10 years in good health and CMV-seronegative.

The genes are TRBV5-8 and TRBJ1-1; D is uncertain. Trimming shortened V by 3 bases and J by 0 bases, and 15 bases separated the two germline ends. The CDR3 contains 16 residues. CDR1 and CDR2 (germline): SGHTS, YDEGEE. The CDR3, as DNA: TGTGCCAGCAGCTGGCCCCTCTGGGAGGTGAACACTGAAGCTTTCTTT. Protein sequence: CASSWPLWEVNTEAFF.

The CDR3 region is CAWSGQPNQPQHF. CDR3 bases: TGTGCCTGGAGTGGACAGCCCAATCAGCCCCAGCATTTT. The chain employs TRBV30 and TRBJ1-5; perhaps TRBD1 as D (5 bases). Germline V gene data show CDR1 as GTSNPN and CDR2 as SVGIG (reference sequence). V lost 1 base to trimming and J lost 3 bases, with 7 bases between them. The length of the CDR3 is 13 residues.